This record concerns one TCR beta chain sequence. The antigen remains undetermined. The CDR3 totals 13 residues. Germline CDR1 is KGHSH and CDR2 is LQKENI. The V gene lost 6 bases and the J gene lost 4 bases, with 10 bases spanning the gap. This sample was included in a study of cytotoxic CD8 clonotypes in ibrutinib-treated CLL. Across the study: Response samples were drawn at a median of about twelve months of treatment, range 6 to 36.

Sequencing was performed with immunoSEQ multiplex PCR; in TCRdb, only in-frame clones are kept and a portion is missing. The sample records fewer than 45,000 clones, 70% being singletons. Findings and caveats of the study: Baseline clonality exceeded age-matched healthy donors and tracked circulating CD8+ T-cell counts. The public clonotypes identified were infrequent and showed contraction or stability on treatment.

The rearrangement links TRBV18 to TRBJ2-1; D might be TRBD2 (5 bases). The TCR sequence derives from a human donor with chronic lymphocytic leukemia. This specimen consisted of PBMCs, obtained at disease progression, from a patient treated with ibrutinib. The CDR3 coding sequence is TGTGCCAGCTCCCCCCCGGGGTACAATGAGCAGTTCTTC. Its protein is CASSPPGYNEQFF.